Relative to its sample, the clone carrying this TCR beta chain is medium-sized. Its matching antigen is unknown. This sample is part of a study of glioma-infiltrating T cells. The study, taken as a whole, reports: Above-expected tissue-blood divergence occurred in all gliomas, most in low-grade ones.

The CDR3 consists of 15 residues. From germline, CDR1 is MNHEY and CDR2 SMNVEV (reference sequence). V was clipped by 2 bases and J by 2 bases; unmatched bases: 4. The iRepertoire nested amplicon-rescue multiplex PCR amplified TCR alpha and beta CDR3s from RNA. Input was roughly 100-450 ng of tissue mRNA or PBMC total RNA. TCRdb ran MiXCR on the multiplex PCR reads and lists one entry per CDR3 protein. This sample has 100,000 to 150,000 distinct CDR3 sequences, with roughly 24% found just once. The sample comprised glioma tissue, nonneoplastic brain tissue, or PBMCs (not recorded which). V gene TRBV27 combines with J gene TRBJ2-7, with TRBD2 matching 9 bases. This receptor was obtained from a human donor with low-grade glioma or glioblastoma, undergoing nonglioma brain surgery, or in good health (not recorded which). In DNA, the CDR3 is TGTGCCAGCAGTTTACAACTAGCGGGCCCCTACGAGCAGTACTTC. It encodes CASSLQLAGPYEQYF.